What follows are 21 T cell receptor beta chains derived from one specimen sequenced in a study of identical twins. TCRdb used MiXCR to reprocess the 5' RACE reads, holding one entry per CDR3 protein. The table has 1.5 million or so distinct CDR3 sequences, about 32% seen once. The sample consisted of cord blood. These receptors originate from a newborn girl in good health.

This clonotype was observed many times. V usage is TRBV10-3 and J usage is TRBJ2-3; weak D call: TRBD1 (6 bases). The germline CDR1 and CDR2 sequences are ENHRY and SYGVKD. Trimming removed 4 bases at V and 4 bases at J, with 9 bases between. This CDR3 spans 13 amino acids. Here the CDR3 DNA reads TGTGCCATCAGTGTTGACAGGTCAGATACGCAGTATTTT. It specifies CAISVDRSDTQYF.

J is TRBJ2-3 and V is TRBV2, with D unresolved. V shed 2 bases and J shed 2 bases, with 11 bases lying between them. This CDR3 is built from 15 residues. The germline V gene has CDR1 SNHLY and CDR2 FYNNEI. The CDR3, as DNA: TGTGCCAGCAGTGAAAGTTTGACCTACACAGATACGCAGTATTTT. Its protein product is CASSESLTYTDTQYF.

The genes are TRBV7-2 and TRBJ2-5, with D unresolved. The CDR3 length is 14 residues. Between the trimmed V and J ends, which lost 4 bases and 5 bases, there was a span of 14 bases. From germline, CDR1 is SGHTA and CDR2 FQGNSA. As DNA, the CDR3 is TGTGCCAGCAGCTCCTCCGGCGTAATGGAGACCCAGTACTTC. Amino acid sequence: CASSSSGVMETQYF. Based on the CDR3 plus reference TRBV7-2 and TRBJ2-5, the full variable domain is GAGVSQSPSNKVTEKGKDVELRCDPISGHTALYWYRQSLGQGLEFLIYFQGNSAPDKSGLPSDRFSAERTGGSVSTLTIQRTQQEDSAVYLCASSSSGVMETQYFGPGTRLLVL.

CDR3 coding DNA: TGCAGTGCTAGAGCCGCTGCTAGCGGGCCCTACAATGAGCAGTTCTTC. Translated, it gives CSARAAASGPYNEQFF. The V gene is TRBV20-1, the J gene TRBJ2-1; 8 positions match TRBD2. The CDR3 contains 16 residues. With 1 base clipped from V and 2 bases from J, the junction kept 7 bases outside the gene matches. CDR1 is DFQATT, CDR2 SNEGSKA, per germline (reference sequence).

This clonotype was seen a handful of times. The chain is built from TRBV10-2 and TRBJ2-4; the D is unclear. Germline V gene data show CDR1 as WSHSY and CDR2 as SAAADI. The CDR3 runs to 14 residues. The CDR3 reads CAAQENVAKNIQYF. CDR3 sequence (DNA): TGCGCGGCCCAGGAAAATGTAGCCAAAAACATTCAGTACTTC.

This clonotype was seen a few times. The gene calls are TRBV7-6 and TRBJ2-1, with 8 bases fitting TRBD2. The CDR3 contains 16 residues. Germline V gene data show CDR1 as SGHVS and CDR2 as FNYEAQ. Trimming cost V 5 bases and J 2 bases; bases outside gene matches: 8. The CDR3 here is CASSAPGLDPYNEQFF. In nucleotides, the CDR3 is TGTGCCAGCAGCGCACCGGGACTAGACCCCTACAATGAGCAGTTCTTC.

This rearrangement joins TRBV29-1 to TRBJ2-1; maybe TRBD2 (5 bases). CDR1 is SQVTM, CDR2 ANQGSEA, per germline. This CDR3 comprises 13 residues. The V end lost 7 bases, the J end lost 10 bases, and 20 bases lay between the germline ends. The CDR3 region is CSGKGRGSYEQFF. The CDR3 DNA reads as TGCAGCGGCAAAGGACGGGGTTCCTACGAGCAGTTCTTC.

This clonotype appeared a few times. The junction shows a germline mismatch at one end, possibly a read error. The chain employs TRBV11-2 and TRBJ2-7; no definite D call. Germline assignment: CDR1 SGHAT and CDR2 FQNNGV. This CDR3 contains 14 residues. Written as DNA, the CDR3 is TGTGCCATCAGCTTAGAAGGGTGGGTATACGAGCAGTACTTC. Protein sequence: CAISLEGWVYEQYF.

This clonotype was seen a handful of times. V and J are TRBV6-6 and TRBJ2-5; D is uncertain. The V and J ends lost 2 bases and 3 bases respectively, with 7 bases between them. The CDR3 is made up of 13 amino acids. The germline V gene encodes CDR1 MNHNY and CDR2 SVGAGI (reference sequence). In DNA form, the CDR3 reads TGTGCCAGCAGTTACAACCCCAAAGAGACCCAGTACTTC. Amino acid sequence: CASSYNPKETQYF.

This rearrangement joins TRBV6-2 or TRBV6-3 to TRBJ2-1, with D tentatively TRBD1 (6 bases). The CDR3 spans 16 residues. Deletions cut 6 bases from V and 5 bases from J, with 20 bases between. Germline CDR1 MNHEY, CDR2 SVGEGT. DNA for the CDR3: TGTGCCAGCAGCCCACGGGACGGACAGATCCACAATGAGCAGTTCTTC. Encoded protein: CASSPRDGQIHNEQFF.

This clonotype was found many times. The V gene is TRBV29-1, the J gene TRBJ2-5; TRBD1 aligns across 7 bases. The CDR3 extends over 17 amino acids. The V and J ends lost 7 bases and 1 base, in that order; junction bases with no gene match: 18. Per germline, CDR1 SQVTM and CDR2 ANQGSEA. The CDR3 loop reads CSALAYRDSLLQETQYF. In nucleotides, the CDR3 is TGCAGCGCTTTGGCGTACCGGGACAGCCTACTCCAAGAGACCCAGTACTTC.

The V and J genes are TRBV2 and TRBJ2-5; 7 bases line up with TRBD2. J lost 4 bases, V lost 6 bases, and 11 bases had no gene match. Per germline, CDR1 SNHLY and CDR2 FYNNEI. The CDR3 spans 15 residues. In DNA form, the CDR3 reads TGTGCCAGCAGCTACCCGGGACTACAAAGAGAGACCCAGTACTTC. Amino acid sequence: CASSYPGLQRETQYF.

CDR3 region: CAISDPTQGNTEAFF. DNA of the CDR3: TGTGCCATCAGTGACCCTACTCAAGGGAACACTGAAGCTTTCTTT. The chain employs TRBV10-3 and TRBJ1-1; D call uncertain. V lost 3 bases, J lost 1 base, and 12 bases lay in between. Germline V lookup: CDR1 ENHRY, CDR2 SYGVKD. The CDR3 length is 15 residues.

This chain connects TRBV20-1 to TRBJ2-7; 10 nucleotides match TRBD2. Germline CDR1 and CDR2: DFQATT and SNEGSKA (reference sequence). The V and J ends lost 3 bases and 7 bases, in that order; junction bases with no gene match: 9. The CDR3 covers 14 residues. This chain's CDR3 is CSASVQRGGNEQYF. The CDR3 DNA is TGCAGTGCTAGCGTACAGCGGGGGGGCAATGAGCAGTACTTC.

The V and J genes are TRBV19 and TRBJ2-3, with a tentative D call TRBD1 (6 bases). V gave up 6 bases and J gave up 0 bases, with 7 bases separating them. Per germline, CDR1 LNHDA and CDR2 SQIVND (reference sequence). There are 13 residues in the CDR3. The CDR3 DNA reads TGTGCCAGTAGACAGGGAAGCACAGATACGCAGTATTTT. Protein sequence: CASRQGSTDTQYF.

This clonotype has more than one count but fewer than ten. The chain's CDR3 is CATSAPGHSLLEQYF. In nucleotides, the CDR3 is TGTGCCACCAGTGCCCCGGGACACTCTCTTTTGGAGCAGTACTTC. The chain is built from TRBV24-1 and TRBJ2-7; tentatively, D is TRBD1 (6 bases). CDR1 and CDR2 (germline): KGHDR, SFDVKD. The CDR3 runs 15 residues. The ends were cut back, 5 bases at V and 7 bases at J, with 20 bases in the middle.

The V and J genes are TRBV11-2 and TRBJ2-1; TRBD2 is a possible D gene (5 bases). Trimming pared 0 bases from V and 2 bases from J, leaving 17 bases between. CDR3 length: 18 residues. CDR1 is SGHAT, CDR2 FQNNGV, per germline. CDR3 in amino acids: CASSLEPTSLRPYNEQFF. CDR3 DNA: TGTGCCAGCAGCTTAGAGCCTACTAGTTTACGTCCCTACAATGAGCAGTTCTTC.

CDR3 DNA: TGTGCCACCAGTGCCCTAAGGGTCAGCTCCTACAATGAGCAGTACTTC. It specifies CATSALRVSSYNEQYF. The rearrangement links TRBV24-1 to TRBJ2-1; D remains unclear. The DNA end is a closer match to TRBJ2-7, so the J assignment may be wrong. Germline CDR1 KGHDR, CDR2 SFDVKD. The CDR3 is 16 amino acids.

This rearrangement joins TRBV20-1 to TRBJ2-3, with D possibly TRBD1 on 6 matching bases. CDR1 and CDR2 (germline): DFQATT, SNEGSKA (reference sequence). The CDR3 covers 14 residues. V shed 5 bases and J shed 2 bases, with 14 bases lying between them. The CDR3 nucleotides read TGCAGTGCTCGGAAACAGGGTTACACAGATACGCAGTATTTT. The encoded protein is CSARKQGYTDTQYF.

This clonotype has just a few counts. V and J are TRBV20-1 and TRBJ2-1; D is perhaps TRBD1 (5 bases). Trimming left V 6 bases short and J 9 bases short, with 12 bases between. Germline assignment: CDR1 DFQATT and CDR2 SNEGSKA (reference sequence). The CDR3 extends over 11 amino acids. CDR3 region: CSAPQRGEQFF. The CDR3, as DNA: TGCAGTGCACCCCAAAGGGGTGAGCAGTTCTTC.

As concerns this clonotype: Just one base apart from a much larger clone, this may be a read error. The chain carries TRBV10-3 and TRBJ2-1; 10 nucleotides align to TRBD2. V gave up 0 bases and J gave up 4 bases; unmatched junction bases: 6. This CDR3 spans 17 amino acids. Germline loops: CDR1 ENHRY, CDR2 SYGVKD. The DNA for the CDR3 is TGTGCCATCAGTGAGTCTGGATCTAGCGGGGGATACAATGAGCAGTTCTTC. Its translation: CAISESGSSGGYNEQFF.